The clone carrying this TCR beta chain was counted a few times. The source of the sample is a study of early T cells in non-severe SARS-CoV-2 infection. CDR3 length equals 17 residues. Deletions cut 2 bases from V and 0 bases from J, with 14 bases between. CDR1 is SNHLY and CDR2 is FYNNEI in the germline V gene. One entry per CDR3 protein, called by TCRdb with MiXCR from the 5' RACE reads. Of 35,000 to 45,000 distinct CDR3 sequences listed, roughly 6% were seen once; the top ten hold about 8%. Specimen: whole blood, collected at baseline. V is TRBV2 and J is TRBJ1-5, with D hard to call. The receptor comes from an adult who was a healthcare worker with PCR-confirmed SARS-CoV-2 infection or an uninfected control (not recorded which). The DNA for the CDR3 is TGTGCCAGCAGTGAACTCCCCAGTTCGTATAGCAATCAGCCCCAGCATTTT. The encoded protein is CASSELPSSYSNQPQHF.